This record looks at one T cell receptor beta chain sequence and its context. The antigen is not known. Each CDR3 protein is one row after TCRdb ran MiXCR on the 5' RACE reads. The table has a few hundred thousand distinct CDR3 sequences, roughly 17% seen once; the top ten hold 20% to 25%. Trimming stripped 8 bases from V and 0 bases from J, with 13 bases between. The V gene's germline CDR1 is LGHDT and CDR2 YNNKEL (reference sequence). The CDR3 runs 14 residues. The data are from a study of T-cell memory formation after mild COVID-19. Overall study results and limits: Pre-infection memory harbored some responding clones, suggesting cross-reactive memory joined. The CD4+ clones that contracted clustered mainly within CM and EM, and the CD8+ clones concentrated in EMRA. Clones shrinking between day 15 and 85 showed a balanced CD4/CD8 split, and those that grew later tilted toward CD4+.

The receptor comes from a man younger than 35 who had mild COVID-19 (a few samples of this study predate the infection). Cell type and time point are not known. Sequenced material: PBMCs or a T cell subset sorted from them (not recorded which). The chain employs TRBV3-1 and TRBJ1-1; possible D gene TRBD1, 6 bases. The CDR3 DNA is TGTGCCAGCTCACAGGGAGGGATGAACACTGAAGCTTTCTTT. This gives the protein CASSQGGMNTEAFF.